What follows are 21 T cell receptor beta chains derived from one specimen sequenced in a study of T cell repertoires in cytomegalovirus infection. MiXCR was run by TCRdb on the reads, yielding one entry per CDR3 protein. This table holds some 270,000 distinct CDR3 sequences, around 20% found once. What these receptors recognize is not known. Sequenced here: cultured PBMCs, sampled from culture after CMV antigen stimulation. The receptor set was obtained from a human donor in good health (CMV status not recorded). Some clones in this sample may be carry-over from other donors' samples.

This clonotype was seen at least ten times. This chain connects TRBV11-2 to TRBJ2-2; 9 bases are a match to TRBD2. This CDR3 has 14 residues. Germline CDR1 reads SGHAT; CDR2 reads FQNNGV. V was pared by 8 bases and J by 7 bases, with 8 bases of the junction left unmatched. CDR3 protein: CASPLAGVDGELFF. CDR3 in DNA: TGTGCCAGCCCCTTAGCGGGAGTGGACGGGGAGCTGTTTTTT.

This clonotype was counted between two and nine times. CDR3 protein: CASSHRGRDTGELFF. The CDR3 DNA reads TGTGCCAGCAGTCACAGGGGTAGGGACACCGGGGAGCTGTTTTTT. V is TRBV7-8 and J is TRBJ2-2; 7 nucleotides align to TRBD1. With V trimmed by 6 bases and J by 3 bases, 7 bases remained unmatched. The CDR3 contains 15 residues. The germline V gene has CDR1 SGHVS and CDR2 FQNEAQ.

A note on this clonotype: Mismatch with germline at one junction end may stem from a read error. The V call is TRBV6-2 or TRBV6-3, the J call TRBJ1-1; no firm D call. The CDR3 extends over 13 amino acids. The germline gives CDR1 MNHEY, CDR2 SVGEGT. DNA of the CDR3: TGTGCCAGCACCCAAACAAAACAGCCGGTAGTACCCTTT. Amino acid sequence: CASTQTKQPVVPF.

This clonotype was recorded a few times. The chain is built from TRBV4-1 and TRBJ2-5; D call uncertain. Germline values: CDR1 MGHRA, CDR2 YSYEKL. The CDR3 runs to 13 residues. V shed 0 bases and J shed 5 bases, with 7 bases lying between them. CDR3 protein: CASSQEGRETQYF. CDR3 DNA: TGCGCCAGCAGCCAAGAAGGAAGGGAGACCCAGTACTTC.

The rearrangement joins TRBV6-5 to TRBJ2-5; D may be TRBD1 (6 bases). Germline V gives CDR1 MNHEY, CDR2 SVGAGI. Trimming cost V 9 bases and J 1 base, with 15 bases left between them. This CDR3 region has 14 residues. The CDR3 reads CASIQEGGQETQYF. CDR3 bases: TGTGCCAGTATTCAGGAAGGGGGCCAAGAGACCCAGTACTTC.

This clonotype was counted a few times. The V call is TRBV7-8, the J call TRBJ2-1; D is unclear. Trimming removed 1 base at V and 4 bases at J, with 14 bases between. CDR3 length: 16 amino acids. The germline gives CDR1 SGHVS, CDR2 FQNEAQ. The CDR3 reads CASSLGQSPLYNEQFF. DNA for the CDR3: TGTGCCAGCAGCTTAGGTCAGTCTCCCCTGTACAATGAGCAGTTCTTC.

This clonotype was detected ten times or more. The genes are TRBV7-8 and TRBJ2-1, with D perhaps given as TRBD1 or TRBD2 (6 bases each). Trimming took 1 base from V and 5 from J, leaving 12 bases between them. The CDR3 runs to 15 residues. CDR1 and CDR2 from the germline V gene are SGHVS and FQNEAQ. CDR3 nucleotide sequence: TGTGCCAGCAGCTTAGGGGGGGCAGTGAACAATGAGCAGTTCTTC. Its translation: CASSLGGAVNNEQFF.

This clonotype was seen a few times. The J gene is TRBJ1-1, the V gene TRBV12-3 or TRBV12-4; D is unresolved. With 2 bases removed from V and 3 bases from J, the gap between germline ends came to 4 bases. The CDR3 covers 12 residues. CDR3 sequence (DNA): TGTGCCAGCAGTTTACGGTACACTGAAGCTTTCTTT. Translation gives CASSLRYTEAFF.

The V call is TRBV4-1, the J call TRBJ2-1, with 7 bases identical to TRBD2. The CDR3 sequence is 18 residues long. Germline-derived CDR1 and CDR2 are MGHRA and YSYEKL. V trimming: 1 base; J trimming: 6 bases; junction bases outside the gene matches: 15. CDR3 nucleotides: TGCGCCAGCAGCCAAGTGGGGGGAGGGATTTGGGTCGTCAATGAGCAGTTCTTC. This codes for CASSQVGGGIWVVNEQFF.

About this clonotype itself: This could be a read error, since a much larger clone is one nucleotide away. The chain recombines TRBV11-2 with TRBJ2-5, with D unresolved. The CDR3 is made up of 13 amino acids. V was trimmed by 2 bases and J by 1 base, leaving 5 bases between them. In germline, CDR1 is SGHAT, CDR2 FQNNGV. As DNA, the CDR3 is TGTGCCAGCAGCTTAACCCCCCAAGAGACCCAGTACTTC. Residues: CASSLTPQETQYF.

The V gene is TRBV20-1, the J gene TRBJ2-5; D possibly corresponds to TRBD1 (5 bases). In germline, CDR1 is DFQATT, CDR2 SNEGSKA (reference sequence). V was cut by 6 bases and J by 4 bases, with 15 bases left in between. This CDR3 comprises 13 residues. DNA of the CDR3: TGCAGTGCAACTGGGCAGGGAAGAGAGACCCAGTACTTC. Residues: CSATGQGRETQYF.

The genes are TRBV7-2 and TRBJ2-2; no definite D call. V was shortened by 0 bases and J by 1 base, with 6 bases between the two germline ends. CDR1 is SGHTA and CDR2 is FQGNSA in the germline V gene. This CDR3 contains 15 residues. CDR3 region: CASSLAVRNTGELFF. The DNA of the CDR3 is TGTGCCAGCAGCTTAGCCGTCAGGAACACCGGGGAGCTGTTTTTT.

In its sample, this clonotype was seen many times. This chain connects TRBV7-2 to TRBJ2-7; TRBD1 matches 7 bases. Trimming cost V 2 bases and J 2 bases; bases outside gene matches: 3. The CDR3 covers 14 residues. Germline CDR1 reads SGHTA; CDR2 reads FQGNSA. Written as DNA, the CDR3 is TGTGCCAGCAGCTTACCGACAGGGACCTACGAGCAGTACTTC. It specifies CASSLPTGTYEQYF.

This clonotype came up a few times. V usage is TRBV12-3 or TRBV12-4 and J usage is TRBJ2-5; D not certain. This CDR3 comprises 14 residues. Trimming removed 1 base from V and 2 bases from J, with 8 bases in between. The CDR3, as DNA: TGTGCCAGCAGTTTAGGCCCCTTACAAGAGACCCAGTACTTC. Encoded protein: CASSLGPLQETQYF.

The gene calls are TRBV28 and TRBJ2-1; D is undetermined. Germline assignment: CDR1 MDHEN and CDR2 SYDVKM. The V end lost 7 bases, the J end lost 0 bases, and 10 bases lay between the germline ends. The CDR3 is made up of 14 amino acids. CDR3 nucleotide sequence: TGTGCCAGCAAAGATGACACCTCCTACAATGAGCAGTTCTTC. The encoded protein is CASKDDTSYNEQFF.

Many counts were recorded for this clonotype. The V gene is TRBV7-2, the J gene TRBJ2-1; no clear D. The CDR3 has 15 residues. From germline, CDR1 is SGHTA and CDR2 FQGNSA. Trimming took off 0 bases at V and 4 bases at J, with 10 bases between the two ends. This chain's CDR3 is CASSLASSLYNEQFF. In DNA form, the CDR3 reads TGTGCCAGCAGCTTAGCTAGCAGCTTATACAATGAGCAGTTCTTC.

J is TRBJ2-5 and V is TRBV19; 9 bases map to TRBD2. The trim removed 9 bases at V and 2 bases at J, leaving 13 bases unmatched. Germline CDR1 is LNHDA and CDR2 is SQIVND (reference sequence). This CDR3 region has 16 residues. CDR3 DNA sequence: TGTGCCAGCCGTGGTTCGCGGGAGGGTGTGCAAGAGACCCAGTACTTC. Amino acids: CASRGSREGVQETQYF.

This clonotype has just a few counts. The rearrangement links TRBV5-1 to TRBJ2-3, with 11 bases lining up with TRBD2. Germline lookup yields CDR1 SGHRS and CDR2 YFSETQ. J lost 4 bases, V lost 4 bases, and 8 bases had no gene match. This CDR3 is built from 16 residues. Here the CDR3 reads CASSGLAGGRADTQYF. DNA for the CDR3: TGCGCCAGCAGCGGATTAGCGGGAGGGCGGGCAGATACGCAGTATTTT.

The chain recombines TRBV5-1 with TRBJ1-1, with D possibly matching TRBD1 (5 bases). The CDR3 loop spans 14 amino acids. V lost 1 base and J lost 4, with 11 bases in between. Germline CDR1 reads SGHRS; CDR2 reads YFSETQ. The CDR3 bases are TGCGCCAGCAGCTTGATCGGGGCTGGCACTGAAGCTTTCTTT. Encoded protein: CASSLIGAGTEAFF.

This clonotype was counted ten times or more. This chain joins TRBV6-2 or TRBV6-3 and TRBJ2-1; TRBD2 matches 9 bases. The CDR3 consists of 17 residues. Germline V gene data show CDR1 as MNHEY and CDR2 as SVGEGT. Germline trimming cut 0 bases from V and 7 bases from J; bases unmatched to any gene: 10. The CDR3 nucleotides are TGTGCCAGCAGTTACTCAGTCACTAGCGGGTTCGCGAATGAGCAGTTCTTC. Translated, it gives CASSYSVTSGFANEQFF.

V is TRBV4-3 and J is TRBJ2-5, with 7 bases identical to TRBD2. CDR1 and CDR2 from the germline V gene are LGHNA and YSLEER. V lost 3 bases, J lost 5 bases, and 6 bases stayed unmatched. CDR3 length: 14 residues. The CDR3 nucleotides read TGCGCCAGCAGCCAGGGAGGGAGCGGGGAGACCCAGTACTTC. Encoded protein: CASSQGGSGETQYF.